This TCR beta chain was obtained from a study of a mutant IDH1 vaccine in newly diagnosed glioma. About the research overall: Administration of eight vaccinations to patients took place in weeks 1, 3, 5, 7, 11, 15, 19, 23. Pretreatment consisted of radiotherapy, temozolomide, or both, with most receiving both. Vaccination began 4-6 weeks post radiotherapy alone, or with temozolomide cycles. The sex distribution of treated patients was 62.5% male and roughly 38% female, with a mean age of roughly 40 years.

Time point: week 5, during vaccination. Vaccinated patients received 300 ug of mutant IDH1 20-mer peptide per dose, with topical imiquimod. CDR1 is MGHRA, CDR2 YSYEKL, per germline. The CDR3 has 15 amino acids. Trimming took 4 bases from V and 7 from J, leaving 17 bases between them. Sequencing was performed with immunoSEQ multiplex PCR; in TCRdb, only in-frame clones are kept and a portion is missing. The table has over 50,000 clones, 90% seen once; the top ten hold about 4.6%. As for this clone: Its specificity is unknown.

This TCR was sampled from a woman aged 40 to 49 with glioma. This sample comprised PBMCs, obtained from a glioma patient whose treatment included an IDH1 peptide vaccine. This chain connects TRBV4-1 to TRBJ1-5; D is perhaps TRBD1 (6 bases). In DNA form, the CDR3 reads TGCGCCAGCAGCCTAAATTTCCGGGGGCTACAGCCCCAGCATTTT. This sequence encodes CASSLNFRGLQPQHF.